The rows below give T cell receptor beta chains drawn from one sample of a study of chemoradiotherapy in HPV16-positive cancers. Generated by immunoSEQ multiplex PCR, the TCRdb table keeps only in-frame clones and is missing some. This repertoire shows nearly 35,000 clones, around 92% found once; its top ten account for roughly 3.6%. The material sequenced was blood, taken from a patient who underwent chemoradiotherapy. These receptors all come from a human donor with HPV-associated anogenital cancer. CDR3s include the opening cysteine and the closing phenylalanine or tryptophan. The D gene is left open where the match is weak. The size of a clone is reported for some rows only, either as once, few or many, or as a class for expanded clones.

J gene	D gene	clone size	V gene	CDR3 protein	CDR3 DNA
TRBJ2-3	TRBD2	NA	TRBV7-2	CASSSPSGDLTDTQYF	TGTGCCAGCAGCTCACCCAGCGGGGACCTCACAGATACGCAGTATTTT
TRBJ1-6	NA	NA	TRBV5-1	CASSAARDPSYNSPLHF	TGCGCCAGCAGCGCAGCTCGAGATCCTTCCTATAATTCACCCCTCCACTTT
TRBJ2-2	NA	large	TRBV4-2	CASSRGDTDTGELFF	TGTGCCAGCAGCCGGGGGGACACTGACACCGGGGAGCTGTTTTTT
TRBJ1-1	NA	NA	TRBV7-9	CASSLFAALNTEAFF	TGTGCCAGCAGCTTATTTGCAGCGTTGAACACTGAAGCTTTCTTT
TRBJ2-7	TRBD2	NA	TRBV18	CASSPGPGLASIYEQYF	TGTGCCAGCTCACCAGGCCCGGGACTAGCGTCGATATACGAGCAGTACTTC
TRBJ1-1	TRBD1	NA	TRBV5-4	CASSWGQLNTEAFF	TGTGCCAGCAGCTGGGGACAGTTAAACACTGAAGCTTTCTTT
TRBJ2-7	NA	NA	TRBV5-1	CASSGLLSRGEQYF	TGCGCCAGCAGCGGACTGCTCAGTCGGGGCGAGCAGTACTTC
TRBJ2-6	TRBD2	once	TRBV27	CASSLSGGASGANVLTF	TGTGCCAGCAGCCTGAGCGGGGGGGCTTCTGGGGCCAACGTCCTGACTTTC
TRBJ2-7	NA	NA	TRBV19	CASKVGVGSYEQYF	TGTGCCTCAAAGGTGGGGGTTGGATCCTACGAGCAGTACTTC
TRBJ1-2	NA	NA	TRBV7-8	CASSFSQGRVYGYTF	TGTGCCAGCAGCTTTTCCCAGGGGCGGGTTTATGGCTACACCTTC
TRBJ2-3	NA	NA	TRBV7-2	CASSPGGDTQYF	TGTGCCAGCAGCCCCGGGGGAGATACGCAGTATTTT
TRBJ2-5	NA	NA	TRBV4-1	CASSQDLGGKETQYF	TGCGCCAGCAGCCAAGATCTTGGGGGGAAAGAGACCCAGTACTTC
TRBJ2-7	NA	NA	TRBV5-1	CASSTAGPFYEQYF	TGCGCCAGCAGCACGGCAGGGCCATTTTACGAGCAGTACTTC
TRBJ1-2	NA	NA	TRBV7-2	CASSNRTVKPIGYTF	TGTGCCAGCAGCAACAGGACAGTGAAACCTATTGGCTACACCTTC